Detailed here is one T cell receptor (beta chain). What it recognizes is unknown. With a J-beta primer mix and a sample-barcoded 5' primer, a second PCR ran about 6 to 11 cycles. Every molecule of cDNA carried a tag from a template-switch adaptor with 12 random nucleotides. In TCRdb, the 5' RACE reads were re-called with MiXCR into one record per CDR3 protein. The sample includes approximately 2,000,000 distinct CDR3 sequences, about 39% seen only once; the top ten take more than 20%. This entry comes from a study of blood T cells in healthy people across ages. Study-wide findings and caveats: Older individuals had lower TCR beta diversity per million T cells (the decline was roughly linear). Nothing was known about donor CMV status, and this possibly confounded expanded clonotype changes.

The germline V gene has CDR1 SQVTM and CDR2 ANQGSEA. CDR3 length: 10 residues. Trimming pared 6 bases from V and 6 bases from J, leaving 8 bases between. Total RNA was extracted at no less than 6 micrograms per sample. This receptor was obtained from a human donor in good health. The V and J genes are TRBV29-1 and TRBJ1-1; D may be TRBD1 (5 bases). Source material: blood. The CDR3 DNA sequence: TGCAGCGTCGGGACTTCTGAAGCTTTCTTT. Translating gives CSVGTSEAFF. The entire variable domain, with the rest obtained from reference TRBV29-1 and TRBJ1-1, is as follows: SAVISQKPSRDICQRGTSLTIQCQVDSQVTMMFWYRQQPGQSLTLIATANQGSEATYESGFVIDKFPISRPNLTFSTLTVSNMSPEDSSIYLCSVGTSEAFFGQGTRLTVV.